This record looks at one T cell receptor beta chain sequence and its context. Its antigen remains unknown. This sample stems from a study of immune cell composition in non-small cell lung cancer. TCRdb's copy holds only in-frame clones and misses some; the assay was immunoSEQ multiplex PCR. The sample has about 2,500 clones; around 84% are singletons. CDR1 is LGHNA and CDR2 is YSLEER in the germline V gene. The CDR3 is made up of 17 amino acids. After removal of 0 bases from V and 3 bases from J, the junction contained 7 bases not matched to a gene. Frozen unsorted single-cell suspensions supplied the genomic DNA. Study conclusions and caveats: Adenocarcinomas with higher top tumour-associated clone frequency had more reactive TILs. Tumour TCR-beta clonality showed no significant link to smoking pack-years. Top 10 clone scores and clonality were higher in squamous than adenocarcinoma.

Sequencing input: lung tumor tissue. The TCR comes from a human donor with non-small cell lung cancer. The chain carries TRBV4-3 and TRBJ2-4; 8 nucleotides agree with TRBD2. The CDR3 region is CASSQDLTSVVKNIQYF. CDR3 nucleotides: TGCGCCAGCAGCCAAGATTTGACTAGCGTAGTCAAAAACATTCAGTACTTC.